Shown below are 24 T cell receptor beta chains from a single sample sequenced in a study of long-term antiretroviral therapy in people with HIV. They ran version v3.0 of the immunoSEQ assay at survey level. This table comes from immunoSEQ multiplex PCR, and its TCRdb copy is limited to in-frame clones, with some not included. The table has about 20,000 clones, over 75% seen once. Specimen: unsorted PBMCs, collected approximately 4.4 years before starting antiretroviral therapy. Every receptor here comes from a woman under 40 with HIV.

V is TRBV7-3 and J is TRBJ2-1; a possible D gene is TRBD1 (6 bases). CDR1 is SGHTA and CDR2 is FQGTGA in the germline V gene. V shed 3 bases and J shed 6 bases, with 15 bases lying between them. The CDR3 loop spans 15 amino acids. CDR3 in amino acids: CASSFGQTPFNEQFF. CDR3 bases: TGTGCCAGCAGCTTTGGACAGACTCCTTTCAATGAGCAGTTCTTC.

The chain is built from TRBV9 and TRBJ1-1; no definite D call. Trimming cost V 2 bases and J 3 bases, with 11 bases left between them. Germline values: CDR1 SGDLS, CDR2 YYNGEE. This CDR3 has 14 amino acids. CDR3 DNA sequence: TGTGCCAGCAGCGTGGGCGTTGAGGACACTGAAGCTTTCTTT. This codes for CASSVGVEDTEAFF.

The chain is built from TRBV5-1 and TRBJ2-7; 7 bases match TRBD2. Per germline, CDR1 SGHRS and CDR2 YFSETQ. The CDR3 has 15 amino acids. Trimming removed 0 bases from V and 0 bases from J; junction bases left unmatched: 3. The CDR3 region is CASSLEAGSSYEQYF. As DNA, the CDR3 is TGCGCCAGCAGCTTGGAAGCGGGGAGCTCCTACGAGCAGTACTTC. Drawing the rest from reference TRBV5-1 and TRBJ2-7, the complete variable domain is KAGVTQTPRYLIKTRGQQVTLSCSPISGHRSVSWYQQTPGQGLQFLFEYFSETQRNKGNFPGRFSGRQFSNSRSEMNVSTLELGDSALYLCASSLEAGSSYEQYFGPGTRLTVT.

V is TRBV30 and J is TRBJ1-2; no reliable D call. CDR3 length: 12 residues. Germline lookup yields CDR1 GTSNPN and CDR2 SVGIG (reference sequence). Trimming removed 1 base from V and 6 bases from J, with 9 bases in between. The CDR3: CAWSGRRDGYTF. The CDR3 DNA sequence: TGTGCCTGGAGTGGACGGCGGGATGGCTACACCTTC.

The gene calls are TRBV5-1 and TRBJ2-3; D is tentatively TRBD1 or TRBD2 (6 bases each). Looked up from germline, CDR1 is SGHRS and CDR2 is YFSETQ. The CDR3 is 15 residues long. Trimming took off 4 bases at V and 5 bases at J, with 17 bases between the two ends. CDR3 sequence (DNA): TGCGCCAGCAGCCCCAGGGGCGGGGCTCAAGATACGCAGTATTTT. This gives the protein CASSPRGGAQDTQYF.

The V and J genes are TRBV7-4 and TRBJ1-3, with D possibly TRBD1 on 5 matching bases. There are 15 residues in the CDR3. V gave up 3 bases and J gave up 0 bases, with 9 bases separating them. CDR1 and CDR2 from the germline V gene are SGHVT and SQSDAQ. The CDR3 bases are TGTGCCAGCAGCTTGCGGGGCCTCTCTGGAAACACCATATATTTT. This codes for CASSLRGLSGNTIYF.

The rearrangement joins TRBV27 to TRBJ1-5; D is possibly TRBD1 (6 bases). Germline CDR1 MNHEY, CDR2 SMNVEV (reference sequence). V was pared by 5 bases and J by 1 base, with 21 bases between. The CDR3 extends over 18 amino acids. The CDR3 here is CASSRVEGGGVSNQPQHF. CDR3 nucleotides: TGTGCCAGCAGTCGCGTTGAGGGGGGGGGCGTGAGCAATCAGCCCCAGCATTTT.

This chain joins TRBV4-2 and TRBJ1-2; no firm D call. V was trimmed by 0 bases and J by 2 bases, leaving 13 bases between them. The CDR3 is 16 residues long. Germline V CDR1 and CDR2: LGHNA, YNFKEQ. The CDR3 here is CASSQEGAVRNYGYTF. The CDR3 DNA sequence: TGTGCCAGCAGCCAAGAGGGAGCAGTACGGAACTATGGCTACACCTTC.

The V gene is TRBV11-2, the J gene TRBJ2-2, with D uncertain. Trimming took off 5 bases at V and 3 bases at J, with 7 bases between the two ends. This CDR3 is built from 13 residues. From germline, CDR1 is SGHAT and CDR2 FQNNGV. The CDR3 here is CASSQSYTGELFF. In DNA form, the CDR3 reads TGTGCCAGCAGCCAGTCTTACACCGGGGAGCTGTTTTTT.

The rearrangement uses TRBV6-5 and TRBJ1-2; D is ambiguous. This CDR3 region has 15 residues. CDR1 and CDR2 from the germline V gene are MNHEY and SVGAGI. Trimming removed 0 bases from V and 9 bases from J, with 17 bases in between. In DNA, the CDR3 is TGTGCCAGCAGTTACTCAGTACGGGGTAGTGGGAGCTACACCTTC. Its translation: CASSYSVRGSGSYTF.

The CDR3 DNA is TGTGCCAGCAGCTTAGTCGGACTAGGCACAGATACGCAGTATTTT. Its protein is CASSLVGLGTDTQYF. The chain carries TRBV7-2 and TRBJ2-3; 7 bases fit TRBD2. Germline values: CDR1 SGHTA, CDR2 FQGNSA. The V segment lost 1 base and the J segment 1 base; nucleotides outside the gene matches: 2. The CDR3 loop spans 15 amino acids.

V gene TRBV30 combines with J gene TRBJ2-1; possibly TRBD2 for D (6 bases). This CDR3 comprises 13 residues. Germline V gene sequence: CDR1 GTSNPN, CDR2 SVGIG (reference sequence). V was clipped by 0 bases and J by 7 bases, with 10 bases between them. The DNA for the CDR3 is TGTGCCTGGAGTGTGGAGGGGATGAATGAGCAGTTCTTC. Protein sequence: CAWSVEGMNEQFF.

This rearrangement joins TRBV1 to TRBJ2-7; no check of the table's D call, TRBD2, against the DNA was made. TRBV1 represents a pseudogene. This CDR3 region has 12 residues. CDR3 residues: CTSDDELCEQYF. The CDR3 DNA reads TGCACCAGCGATGATGAACTATGCGAGCAGTACTTC.

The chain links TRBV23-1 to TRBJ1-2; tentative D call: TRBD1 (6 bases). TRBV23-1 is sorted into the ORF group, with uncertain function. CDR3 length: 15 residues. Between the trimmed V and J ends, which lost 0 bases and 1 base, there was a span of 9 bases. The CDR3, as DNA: TGCGCCAGCAGTCAATCCGACAGGCTTAACTATGGCTACACCTTC. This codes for CASSQSDRLNYGYTF.

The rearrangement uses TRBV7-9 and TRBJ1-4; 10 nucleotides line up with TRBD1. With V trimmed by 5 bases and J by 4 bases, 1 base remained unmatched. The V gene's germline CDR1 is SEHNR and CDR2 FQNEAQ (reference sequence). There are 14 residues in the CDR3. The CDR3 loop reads CASSGTGVNEKLFF. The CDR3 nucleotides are TGTGCCAGCAGCGGGACAGGGGTTAATGAAAAACTGTTTTTT.

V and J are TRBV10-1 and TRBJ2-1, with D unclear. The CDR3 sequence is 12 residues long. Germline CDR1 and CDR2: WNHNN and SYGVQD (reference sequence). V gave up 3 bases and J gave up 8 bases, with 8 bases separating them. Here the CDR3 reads CASSDGGDEQFF. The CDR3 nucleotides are TGCGCCAGCAGTGACGGCGGCGATGAGCAGTTCTTC.

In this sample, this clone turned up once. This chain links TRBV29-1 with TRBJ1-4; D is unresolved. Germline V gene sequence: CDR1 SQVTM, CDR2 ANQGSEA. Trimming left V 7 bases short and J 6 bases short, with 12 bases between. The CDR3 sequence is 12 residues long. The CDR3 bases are TGCAGCGATAGAGACACCGATGAAAAACTGTTTTTT. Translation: CSDRDTDEKLFF.

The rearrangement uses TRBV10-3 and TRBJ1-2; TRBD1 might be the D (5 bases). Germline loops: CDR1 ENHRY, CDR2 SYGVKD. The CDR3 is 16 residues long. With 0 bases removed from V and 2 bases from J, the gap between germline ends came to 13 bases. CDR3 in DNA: TGTGCCATCAGTGAGTCTGGAGGAGGGGAGAACTATGGCTACACCTTC. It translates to CAISESGGGENYGYTF.

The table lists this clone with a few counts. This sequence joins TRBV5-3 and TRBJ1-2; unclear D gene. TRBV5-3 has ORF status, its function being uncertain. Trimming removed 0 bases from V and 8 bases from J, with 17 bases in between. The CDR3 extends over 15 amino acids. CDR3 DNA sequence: TGTGCCAGAAGCTTGGTATTACTTCGGGGAGGAGGCTACACCTTC. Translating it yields CARSLVLLRGGGYTF.

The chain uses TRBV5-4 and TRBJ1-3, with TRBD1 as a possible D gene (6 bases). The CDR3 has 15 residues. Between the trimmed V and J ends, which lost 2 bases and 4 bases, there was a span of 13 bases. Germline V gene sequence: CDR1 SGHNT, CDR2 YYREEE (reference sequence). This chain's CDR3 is CASSLRGEAGNTIYF. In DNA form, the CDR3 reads TGTGCCAGCAGCTTAAGGGGGGAAGCAGGAAACACCATATATTTT.

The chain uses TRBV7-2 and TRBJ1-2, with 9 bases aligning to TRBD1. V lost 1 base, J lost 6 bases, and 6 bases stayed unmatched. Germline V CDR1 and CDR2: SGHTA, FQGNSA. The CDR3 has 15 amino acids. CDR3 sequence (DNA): TGTGCCAGCAGCTTAGGCGTGGGACAGGGCCATGGCTACACCTTC. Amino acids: CASSLGVGQGHGYTF.

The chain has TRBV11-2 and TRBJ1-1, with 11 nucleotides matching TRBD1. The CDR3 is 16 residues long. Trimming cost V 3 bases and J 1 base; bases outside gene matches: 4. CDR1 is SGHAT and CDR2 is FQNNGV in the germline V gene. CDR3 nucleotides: TGTGCCAGCAGCTTGGGACAGGGGGTTTCGAACACTGAAGCTTTCTTT. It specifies CASSLGQGVSNTEAFF. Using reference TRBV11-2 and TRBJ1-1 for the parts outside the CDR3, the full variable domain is EAGVAQSPRYKIIEKRQSVAFWCNPISGHATLYWYQQILGQGPKLLIQFQNNGVVDDSQLPKDRFSAERLKGVDSTLKIQPAKLEDSAVYLCASSLGQGVSNTEAFFGQGTRLTVV.

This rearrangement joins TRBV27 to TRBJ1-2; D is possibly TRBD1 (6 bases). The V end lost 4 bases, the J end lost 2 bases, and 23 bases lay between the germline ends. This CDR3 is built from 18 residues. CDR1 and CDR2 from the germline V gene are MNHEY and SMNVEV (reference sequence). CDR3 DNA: TGTGCCAGCAGTTCATACGGATACCGGGACACGGAGAACTATGGCTACACCTTC. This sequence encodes CASSSYGYRDTENYGYTF.

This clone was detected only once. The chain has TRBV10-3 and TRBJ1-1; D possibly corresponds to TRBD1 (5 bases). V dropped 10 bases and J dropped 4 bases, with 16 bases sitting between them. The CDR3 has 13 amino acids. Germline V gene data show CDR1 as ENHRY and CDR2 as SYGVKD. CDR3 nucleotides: TGTGCCACGGAGGGGTTGTCTCGCACTGAAGCTTTCTTT. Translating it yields CATEGLSRTEAFF.